The source of this T cell receptor (beta chain) is a study of CD8 T cells in ankylosing spondylitis. Points from the study as a whole: Ankylosing spondylitis blood appeared to carry a characteristic TCR beta motif of eight or nine highly homologous variants. Relatively rare in peripheral blood, disease-linked clones were also CD8+.

This clonotype was counted between two and nine times. The antigen remains undetermined. Germline lookup yields CDR1 SNHLY and CDR2 FYNNEI. The V end lost 5 bases, the J end lost 7 bases, and 15 bases lay between the germline ends. CDR3 length: 14 residues. TCRdb used MiXCR to reprocess the 5' RACE reads, holding one entry per CDR3 protein. The data contain more than 500,000 distinct CDR3 sequences, less than 6% of them singletons. Sequencing was done on a sample of blood, either unsorted or a sorted T cell fraction (not recorded which). The TCR was taken from a male donor with ankylosing spondylitis. V usage is TRBV2 and J usage is TRBJ1-5; TRBD1 might be the D (6 bases). CDR3 nucleotide sequence: TGTGCCAGCAGTATGGGGGCCGGGGGACAGCCCCAGCATTTT. Translation gives CASSMGAGGQPQHF.